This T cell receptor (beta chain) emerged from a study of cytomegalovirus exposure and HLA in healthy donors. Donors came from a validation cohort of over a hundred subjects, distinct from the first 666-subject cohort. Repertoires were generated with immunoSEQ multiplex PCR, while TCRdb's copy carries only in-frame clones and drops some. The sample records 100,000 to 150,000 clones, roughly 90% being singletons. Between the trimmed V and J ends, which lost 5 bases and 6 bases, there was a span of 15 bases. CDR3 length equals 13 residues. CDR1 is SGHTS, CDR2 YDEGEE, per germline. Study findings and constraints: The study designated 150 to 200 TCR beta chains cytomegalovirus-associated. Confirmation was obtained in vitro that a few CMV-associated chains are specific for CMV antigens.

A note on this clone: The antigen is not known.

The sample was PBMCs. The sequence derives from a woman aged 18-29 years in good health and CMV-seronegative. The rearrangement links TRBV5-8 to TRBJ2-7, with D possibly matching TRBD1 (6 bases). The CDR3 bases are TGTGCCAGCAGACACCTTCAGGGGCTCGAGCAGTACTTC. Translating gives CASRHLQGLEQYF.